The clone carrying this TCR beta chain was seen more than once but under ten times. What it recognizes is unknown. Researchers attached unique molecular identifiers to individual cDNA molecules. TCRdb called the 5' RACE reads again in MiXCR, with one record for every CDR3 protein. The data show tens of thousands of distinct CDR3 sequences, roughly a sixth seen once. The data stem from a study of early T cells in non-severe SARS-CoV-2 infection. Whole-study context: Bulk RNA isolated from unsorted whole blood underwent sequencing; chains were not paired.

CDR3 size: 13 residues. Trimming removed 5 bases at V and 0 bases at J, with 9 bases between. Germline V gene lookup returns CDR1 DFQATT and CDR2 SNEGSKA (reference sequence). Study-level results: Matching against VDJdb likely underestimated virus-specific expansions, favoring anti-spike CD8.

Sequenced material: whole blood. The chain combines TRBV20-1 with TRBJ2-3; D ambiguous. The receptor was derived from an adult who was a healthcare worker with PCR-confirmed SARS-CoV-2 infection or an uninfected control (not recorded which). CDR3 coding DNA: TGCAGTGCTGGACCGGCTAGCACAGATACGCAGTATTTT. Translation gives CSAGPASTDTQYF.